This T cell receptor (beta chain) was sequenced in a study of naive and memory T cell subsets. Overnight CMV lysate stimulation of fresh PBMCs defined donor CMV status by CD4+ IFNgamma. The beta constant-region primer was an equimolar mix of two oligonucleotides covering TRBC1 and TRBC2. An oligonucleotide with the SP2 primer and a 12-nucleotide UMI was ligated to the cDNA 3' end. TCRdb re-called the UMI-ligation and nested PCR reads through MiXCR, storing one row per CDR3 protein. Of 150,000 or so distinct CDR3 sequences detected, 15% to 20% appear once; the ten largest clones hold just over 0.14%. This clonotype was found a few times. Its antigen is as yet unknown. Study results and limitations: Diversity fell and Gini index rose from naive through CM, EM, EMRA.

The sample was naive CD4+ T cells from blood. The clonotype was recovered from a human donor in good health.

CDR3 region: CASSQPTTLEDEQYF. As DNA, the CDR3 is TGTGCCAGCAGTCAGCCCACTACCCTAGAGGACGAGCAGTACTTC. The chain uses TRBV28 and TRBJ2-7; D ambiguous. This CDR3 contains 15 residues. Germline V CDR1 and CDR2: MDHEN, SYDVKM. Trimming took off 5 bases at V and 5 bases at J, with 19 bases between the two ends.